This T cell receptor beta chain was sequenced during a study of T cell responses to AZD1222 COVID-19 vaccine. Assay used: immunoSEQ multiplex PCR; TCRdb lists only in-frame clones, some missing. In the table there are under 200,000 clones, 92% of which are singletons. Germline CDR1 and CDR2: MNHNY and SVGAGI (reference sequence). CDR3 length equals 13 residues. V was shortened by 5 bases and J by 4 bases, with 11 bases between the two germline ends. As for this clone: Its antigen is not identified.

General study results and limits: It was only after the peak T cell response that any repertoires were sampled. Spike-specific TCR depth and breadth grew after two AZD1222 doses. Variant regions that are unmutated are reportedly the target of nearly half of spike-specific TCRs.

The sample here was peripheral blood, taken on day 0 of AZD1222 vaccination. The TCR originated in an adult in good health. This rearrangement joins TRBV6-6 to TRBJ1-2; a possible D gene is TRBD1 (5 bases). The CDR3 loop reads CASSVDQGYGYTF. CDR3 DNA: TGTGCCAGCAGTGTCGACCAGGGCTATGGCTACACCTTC.